This TCR beta chain appears in the sequencing data of a study of shared T cell receptors in the human thymus. This table comes from immunoSEQ multiplex PCR, and its TCRdb copy is limited to in-frame clones, with some not included. The table records about 730,000 clones, 70% to 90% of them present only once. The CDR3 contains 16 residues. V shed 5 bases, J shed 2 bases, and the junction held 9 bases outside the gene matches. Germline V gene sequence: CDR1 SGHTA, CDR2 FQGNSA. The sample also formed part of further work on human thymus T cells.

The clonotype originates from a girl in the first two years of life with a congenital heart defect. Sequencing used thymocytes. The chain couples TRBV7-2 to TRBJ2-3; 8 bases fit TRBD2. CDR3 amino acids: CASSITGTSPTDTQYF. CDR3 DNA sequence: TGTGCCAGCAGCATAACCGGGACTAGTCCCACAGATACGCAGTATTTT.